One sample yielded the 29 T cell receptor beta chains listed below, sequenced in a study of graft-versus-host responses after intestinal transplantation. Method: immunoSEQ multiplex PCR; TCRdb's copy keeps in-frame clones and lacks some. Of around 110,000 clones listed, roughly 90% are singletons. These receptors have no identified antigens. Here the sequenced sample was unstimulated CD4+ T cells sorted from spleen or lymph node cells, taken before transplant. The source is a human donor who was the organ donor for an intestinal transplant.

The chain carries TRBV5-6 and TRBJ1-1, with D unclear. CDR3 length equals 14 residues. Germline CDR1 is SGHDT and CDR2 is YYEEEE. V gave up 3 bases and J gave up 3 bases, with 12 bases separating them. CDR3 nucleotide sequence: TGTGCCAGCAGCTCCCCTTTCGAACACACTGAAGCTTTCTTT. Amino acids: CASSSPFEHTEAFF.

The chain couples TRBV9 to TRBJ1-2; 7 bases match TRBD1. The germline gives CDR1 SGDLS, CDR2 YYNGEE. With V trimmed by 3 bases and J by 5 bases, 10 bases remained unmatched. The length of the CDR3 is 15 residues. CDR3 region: CASSGAGGLGYGYTF. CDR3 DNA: TGTGCCAGCAGCGGCGCAGGGGGATTAGGGTATGGCTACACCTTC.

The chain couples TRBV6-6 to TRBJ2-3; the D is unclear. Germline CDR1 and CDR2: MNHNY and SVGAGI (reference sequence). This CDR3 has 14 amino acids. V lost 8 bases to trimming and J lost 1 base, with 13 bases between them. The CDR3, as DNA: TGTGCCAGCGGTGGGGTGGTGGGCACAGATACGCAGTATTTT. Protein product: CASGGVVGTDTQYF.

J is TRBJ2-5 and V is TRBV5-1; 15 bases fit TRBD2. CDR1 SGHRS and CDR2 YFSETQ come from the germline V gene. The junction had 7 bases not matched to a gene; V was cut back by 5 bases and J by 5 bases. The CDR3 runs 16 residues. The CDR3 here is CASSKGLAGGRETQYF. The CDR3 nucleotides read TGCGCCAGCAGTAAGGGACTAGCGGGGGGTCGGGAGACCCAGTACTTC.

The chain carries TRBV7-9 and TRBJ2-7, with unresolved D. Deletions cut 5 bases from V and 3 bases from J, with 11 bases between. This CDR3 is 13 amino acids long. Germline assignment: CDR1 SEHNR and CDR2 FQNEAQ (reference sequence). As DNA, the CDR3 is TGTGCCAGCAGCCCAAAAAGCTACTACGAGCAGTACTTC. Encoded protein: CASSPKSYYEQYF. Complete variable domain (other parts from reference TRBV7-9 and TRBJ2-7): DTGVSQNPRHKITKRGQNVTFRCDPISEHNRLYWYRQTLGQGPEFLTYFQNEAQLEKSRLLSDRFSAERPKGSFSTLEIQRTEQGDSAMYLCASSPKSYYEQYFGPGTRLTVT.

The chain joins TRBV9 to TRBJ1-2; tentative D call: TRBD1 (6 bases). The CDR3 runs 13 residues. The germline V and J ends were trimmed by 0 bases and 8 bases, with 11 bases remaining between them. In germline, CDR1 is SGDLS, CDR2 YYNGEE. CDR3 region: CASSVGAGAGYTF. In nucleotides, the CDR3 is TGTGCCAGCAGCGTAGGGGCAGGGGCAGGCTACACCTTC.

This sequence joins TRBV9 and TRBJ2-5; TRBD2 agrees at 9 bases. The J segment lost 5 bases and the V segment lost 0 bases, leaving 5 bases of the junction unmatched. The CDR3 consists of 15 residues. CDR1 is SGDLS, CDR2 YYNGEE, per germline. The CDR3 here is CASSVGAGGLETQYF. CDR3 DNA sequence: TGTGCCAGCAGCGTAGGAGCGGGGGGTCTGGAGACCCAGTACTTC.

In DNA, the CDR3 is TGTGCCAGCAGCTTATGGGGGAACCAGCCCCAGCATTTT. Translated: CASSLWGNQPQHF. V usage is TRBV7-8 and J usage is TRBJ1-5, with a tentative D call TRBD1 (5 bases). There are 13 residues in the CDR3. The germline V gene has CDR1 SGHVS and CDR2 FQNEAQ. With 2 bases removed from V and 7 bases from J, the gap between germline ends came to 9 bases.

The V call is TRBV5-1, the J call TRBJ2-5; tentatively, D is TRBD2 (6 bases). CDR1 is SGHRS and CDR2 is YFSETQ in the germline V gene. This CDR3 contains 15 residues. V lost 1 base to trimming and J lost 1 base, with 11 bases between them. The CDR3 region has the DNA TGCGCCAGCAGCTTGCTTGCGGGAAGCCAAGAGACCCAGTACTTC. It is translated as CASSLLAGSQETQYF.

The CDR3 loop reads CASRGPGTDTQYF. The DNA of the CDR3 is TGCGCCAGCAGGGGTCCTGGGACAGATACGCAGTATTTT. The chain couples TRBV5-1 to TRBJ2-3; no firm D call. The CDR3 extends over 13 amino acids. With 5 bases removed from V and 3 bases from J, the gap between germline ends came to 10 bases. Germline CDR1 is SGHRS and CDR2 is YFSETQ.

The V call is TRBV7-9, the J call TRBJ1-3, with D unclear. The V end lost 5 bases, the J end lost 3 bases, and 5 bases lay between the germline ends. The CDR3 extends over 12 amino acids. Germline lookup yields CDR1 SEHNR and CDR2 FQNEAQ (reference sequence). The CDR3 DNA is TGTGCCAGCAGCCCAGGTGGAAACACCATATATTTT. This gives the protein CASSPGGNTIYF. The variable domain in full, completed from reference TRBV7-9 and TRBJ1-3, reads DTGVSQNPRHKITKRGQNVTFRCDPISEHNRLYWYRQTLGQGPEFLTYFQNEAQLEKSRLLSDRFSAERPKGSFSTLEIQRTEQGDSAMYLCASSPGGNTIYFGEGSWLTVV.

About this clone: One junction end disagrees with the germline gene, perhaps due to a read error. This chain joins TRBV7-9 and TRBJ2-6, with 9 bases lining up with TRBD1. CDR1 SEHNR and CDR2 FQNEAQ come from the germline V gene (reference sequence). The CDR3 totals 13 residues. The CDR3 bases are TGTGCCAGCAGCTGGGACAGGGCCCACGTCCTGACTTTC. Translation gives CASSWDRAHVLTF.

The CDR3 spells CASSLENWGTEAFF. DNA of the CDR3: TGTGCCAGCAGCTTAGAGAATTGGGGCACTGAAGCTTTCTTT. The chain has TRBV2 and TRBJ1-1; D unclear. Trimming shortened V by 6 bases and J by 4 bases, and 15 bases separated the two germline ends. Per germline, CDR1 SNHLY and CDR2 FYNNEI. This CDR3 has 14 amino acids.

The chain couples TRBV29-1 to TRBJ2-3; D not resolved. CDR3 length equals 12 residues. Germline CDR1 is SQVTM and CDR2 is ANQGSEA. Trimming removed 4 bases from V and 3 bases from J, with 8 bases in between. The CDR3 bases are TGCAGCGTTGGTAAGGGTACAGATACGCAGTATTTT. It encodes CSVGKGTDTQYF.

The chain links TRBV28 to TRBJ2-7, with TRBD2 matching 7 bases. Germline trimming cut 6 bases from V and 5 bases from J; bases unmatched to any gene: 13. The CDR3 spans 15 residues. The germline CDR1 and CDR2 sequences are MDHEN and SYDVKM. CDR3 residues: CASRSQLGGWDEQYF. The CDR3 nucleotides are TGTGCCAGCAGGAGCCAGCTGGGGGGGTGGGACGAGCAGTACTTC.

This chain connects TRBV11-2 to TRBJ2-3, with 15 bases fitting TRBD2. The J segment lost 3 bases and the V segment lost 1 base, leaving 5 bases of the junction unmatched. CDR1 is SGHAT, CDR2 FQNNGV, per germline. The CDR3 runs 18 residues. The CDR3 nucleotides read TGTGCCAGCAGCTTAGGCGGGACTAGCGGGAGGACGACAGATACGCAGTATTTT. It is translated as CASSLGGTSGRTTDTQYF.

The CDR3 DNA follows: TGCAGCGTTGAGGGGGACAGGGTAGAAGCTTTCTTT. Amino acid sequence: CSVEGDRVEAFF. The chain has TRBV29-1 and TRBJ1-1, with 9 bases fitting TRBD1. The length of the CDR3 is 12 residues. V trimming: 3 bases; J trimming: 8 bases; junction bases outside the gene matches: 4. The germline V gene encodes CDR1 SQVTM and CDR2 ANQGSEA. The variable domain in full, completed from reference TRBV29-1 and TRBJ1-1, reads SAVISQKPSRDICQRGTSLTIQCQVDSQVTMMFWYRQQPGQSLTLIATANQGSEATYESGFVIDKFPISRPNLTFSTLTVSNMSPEDSSIYLCSVEGDRVEAFFGQGTRLTVV.

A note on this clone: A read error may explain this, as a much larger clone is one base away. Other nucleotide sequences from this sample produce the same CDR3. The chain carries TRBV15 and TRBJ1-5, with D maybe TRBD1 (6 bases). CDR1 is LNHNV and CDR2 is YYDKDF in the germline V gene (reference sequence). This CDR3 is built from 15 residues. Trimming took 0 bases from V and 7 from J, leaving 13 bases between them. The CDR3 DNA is TGTGCCACCAGCAGAGAGGGACTGAGGGGGCAGCCCCAGCATTTT. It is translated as CATSREGLRGQPQHF.

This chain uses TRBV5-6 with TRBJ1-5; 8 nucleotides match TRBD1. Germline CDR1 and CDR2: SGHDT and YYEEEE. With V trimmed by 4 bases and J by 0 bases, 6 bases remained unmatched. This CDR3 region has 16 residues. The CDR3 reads CASSRQGPYSNQPQHF. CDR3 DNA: TGTGCCAGCAGCCGACAGGGGCCTTATAGCAATCAGCCCCAGCATTTT.

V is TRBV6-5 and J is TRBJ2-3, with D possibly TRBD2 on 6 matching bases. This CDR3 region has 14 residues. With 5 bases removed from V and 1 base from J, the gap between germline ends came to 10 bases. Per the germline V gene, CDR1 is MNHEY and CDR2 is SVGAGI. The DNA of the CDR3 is TGTGCCAGCAGTCTACGCGGGGGCACAGATACGCAGTATTTT. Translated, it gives CASSLRGGTDTQYF.

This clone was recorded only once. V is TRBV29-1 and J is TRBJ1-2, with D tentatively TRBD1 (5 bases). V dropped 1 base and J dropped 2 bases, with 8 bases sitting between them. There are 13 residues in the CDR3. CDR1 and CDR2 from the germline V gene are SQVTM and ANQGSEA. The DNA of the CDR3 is TGCAGCGTTGAAGGGCAGGGCAACTATGGCTACACCTTC. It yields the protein CSVEGQGNYGYTF.

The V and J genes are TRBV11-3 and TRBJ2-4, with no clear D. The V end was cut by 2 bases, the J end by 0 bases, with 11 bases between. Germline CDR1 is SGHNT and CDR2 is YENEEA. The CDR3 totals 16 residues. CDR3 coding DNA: TGTGCCAGCAGCTTAAATTCTCGAATAGCCAAAAACATTCAGTACTTC. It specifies CASSLNSRIAKNIQYF.

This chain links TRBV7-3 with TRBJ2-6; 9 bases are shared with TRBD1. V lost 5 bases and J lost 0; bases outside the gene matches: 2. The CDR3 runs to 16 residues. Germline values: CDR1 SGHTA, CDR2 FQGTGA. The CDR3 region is CASSPQGASGANVLTF. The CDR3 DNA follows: TGTGCCAGCAGCCCACAGGGGGCCTCTGGGGCCAACGTCCTGACTTTC.

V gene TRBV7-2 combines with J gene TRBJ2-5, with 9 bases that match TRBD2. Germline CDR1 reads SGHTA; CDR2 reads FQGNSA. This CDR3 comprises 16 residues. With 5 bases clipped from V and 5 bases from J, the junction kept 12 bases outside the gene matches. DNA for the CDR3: TGTGCCAGCAGCCCTCTTACTAGCGGGCCCTCTGAGACCCAGTACTTC. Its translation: CASSPLTSGPSETQYF.

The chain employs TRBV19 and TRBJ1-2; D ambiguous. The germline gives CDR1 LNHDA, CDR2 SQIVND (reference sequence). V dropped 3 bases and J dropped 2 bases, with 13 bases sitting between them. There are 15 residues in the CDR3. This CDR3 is CASSMIDNTNYGYTF. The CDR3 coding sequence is TGTGCCAGTAGTATGATCGACAACACCAACTATGGCTACACCTTC. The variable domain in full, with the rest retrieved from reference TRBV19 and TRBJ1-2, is DGGITQSPKYLFRKEGQNVTLSCEQNLNHDAMYWYRQDPGQGLRLIYYSQIVNDFQKGDIAEGYSVSREKKESFPLTVTSAQKNPTAFYLCASSMIDNTNYGYTFGSGTRLTVV.

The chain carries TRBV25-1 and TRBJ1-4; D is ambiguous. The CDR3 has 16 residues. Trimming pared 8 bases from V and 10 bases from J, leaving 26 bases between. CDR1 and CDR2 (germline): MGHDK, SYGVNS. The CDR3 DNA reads TGTGCCAGCGCTCATTCGGGCCGGTCATCCACGGGAAAACTGTTTTTT. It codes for CASAHSGRSSTGKLFF.

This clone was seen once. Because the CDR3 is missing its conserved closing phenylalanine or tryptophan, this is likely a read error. The CDR3 bases are TGTGCCAGCAGTTTAGGCGCCAGGGTCCGCTCCTACGAGCAGTACCTC. This translates into CASSLGARVRSYEQYL. The chain employs TRBV27 and TRBJ2-7; tentative D call: TRBD1 (5 bases). CDR1 is MNHEY, CDR2 SMNVEV, per germline (reference sequence). Trimming pared 2 bases from V and 0 bases from J, leaving 14 bases between. This CDR3 comprises 16 residues.

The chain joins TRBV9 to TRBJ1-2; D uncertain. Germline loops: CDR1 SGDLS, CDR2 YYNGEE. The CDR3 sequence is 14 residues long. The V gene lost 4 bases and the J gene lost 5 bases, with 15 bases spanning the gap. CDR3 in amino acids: CASSPNFWEYGYTF. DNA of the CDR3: TGTGCCAGCAGCCCCAATTTTTGGGAGTATGGCTACACCTTC.

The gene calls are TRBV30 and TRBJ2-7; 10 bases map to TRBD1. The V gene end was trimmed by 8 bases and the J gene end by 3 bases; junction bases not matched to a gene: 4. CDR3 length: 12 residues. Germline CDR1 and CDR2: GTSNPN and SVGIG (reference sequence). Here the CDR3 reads CAGRDRGYEQYF. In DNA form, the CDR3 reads TGTGCCGGCCGGGACAGGGGCTACGAGCAGTACTTC.